The entry below gives a single TCR beta chain sequence along with its context. This record belongs to a study of shared clonotypes between healthy human individuals. Looking at the study overall: Each donor had three CD4 naive, three CD4 memory, two CD8 naive and one CD8 memory plate.

This CDR3 contains 11 residues. Germline assignment: CDR1 DFQATT and CDR2 SNEGSKA (reference sequence). Trimming took 5 bases from V and 6 from J, leaving 8 bases between them. Repertoires were generated with immunoSEQ multiplex PCR, while TCRdb's copy carries only in-frame clones and drops some. The profile covers hundreds of thousands of clones, with roughly 95% appearing a single time and over 0.1% taken by the ten largest. CD45RO-negative cells were positively selected for CCR7, leaving out terminally differentiated effector memory CD45RA+ cells. The chain has TRBV20-1 and TRBJ2-1, with D tentatively TRBD2 (6 bases). The clonotype comes from a woman under 40 in good health. The sequencing sample was made of naive CD8+ T cells sorted from blood. The CDR3 DNA reads as TGCAGTGCTCCCGGGGGCAATGAGCAGTTCTTC. This sequence encodes CSAPGGNEQFF.